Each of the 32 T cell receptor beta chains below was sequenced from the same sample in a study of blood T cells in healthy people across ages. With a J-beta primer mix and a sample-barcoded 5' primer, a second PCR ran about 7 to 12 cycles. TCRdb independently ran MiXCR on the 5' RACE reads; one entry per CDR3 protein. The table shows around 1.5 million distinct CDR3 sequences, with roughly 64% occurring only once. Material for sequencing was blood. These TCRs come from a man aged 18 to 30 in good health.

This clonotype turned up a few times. The CDR3 loop is CASSRPVGGTSTDTQYF. The DNA of the CDR3 is TGTGCCAGCAGCCGCCCAGTAGGCGGTACTAGCACAGATACGCAGTATTTT. The rearrangement links TRBV2 to TRBJ2-3, with D hard to call. Trimming cost V 6 bases and J 0 bases, with 19 bases left between them. CDR1 SNHLY and CDR2 FYNNEI come from the germline V gene. CDR3 length: 17 amino acids.

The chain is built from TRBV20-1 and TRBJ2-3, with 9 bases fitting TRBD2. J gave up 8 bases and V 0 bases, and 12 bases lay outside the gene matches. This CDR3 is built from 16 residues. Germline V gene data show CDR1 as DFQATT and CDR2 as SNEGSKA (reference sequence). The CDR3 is CSARDASSGKFGTQYF. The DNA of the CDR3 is TGCAGTGCTAGAGATGCATCTAGCGGGAAATTTGGTACGCAGTATTTT.

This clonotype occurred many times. CDR3 protein: CASSLVSPGGPTYEQYF. CDR3 DNA sequence: TGTGCCAGCAGCTTAGTTTCGCCAGGGGGACCCACCTACGAGCAGTACTTC. The chain uses TRBV11-1 and TRBJ2-7, with 7 nucleotides matching TRBD1. The CDR3 runs to 17 residues. Germline lookup yields CDR1 SGHAT and CDR2 FQDESV (reference sequence). V lost 1 base and J lost 2; bases outside the gene matches: 11.

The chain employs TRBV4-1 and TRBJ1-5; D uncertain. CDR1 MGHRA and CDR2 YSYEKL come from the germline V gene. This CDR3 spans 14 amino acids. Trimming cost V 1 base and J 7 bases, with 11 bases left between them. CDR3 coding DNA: TGCGCCAGCAGCCAAGGCCCTGGTCCCCAGCCCCAGCATTTT. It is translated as CASSQGPGPQPQHF.

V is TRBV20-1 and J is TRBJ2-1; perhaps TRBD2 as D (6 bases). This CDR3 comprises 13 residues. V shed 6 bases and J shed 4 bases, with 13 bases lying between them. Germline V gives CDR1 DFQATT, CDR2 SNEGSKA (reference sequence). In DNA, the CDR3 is TGCAGTGCAGACCGGAGGGCTTACAATGAGCAGTTCTTC. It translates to CSADRRAYNEQFF.

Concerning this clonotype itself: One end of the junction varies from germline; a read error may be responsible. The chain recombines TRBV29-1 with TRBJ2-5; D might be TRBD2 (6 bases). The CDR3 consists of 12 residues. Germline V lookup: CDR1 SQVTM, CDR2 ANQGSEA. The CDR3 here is CSVGGIRETQYF. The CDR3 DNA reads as TGCAGTGTTGGAGGGATTCGCGAGACCCAGTACTTC.

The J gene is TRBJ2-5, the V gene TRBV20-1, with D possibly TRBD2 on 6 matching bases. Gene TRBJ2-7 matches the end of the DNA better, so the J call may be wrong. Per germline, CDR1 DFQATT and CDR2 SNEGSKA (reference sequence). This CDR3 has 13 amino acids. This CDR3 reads CSARLAFTYEQYF. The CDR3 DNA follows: TGCAGTGCTAGGCTAGCGTTCACCTACGAGCAGTACTTC.

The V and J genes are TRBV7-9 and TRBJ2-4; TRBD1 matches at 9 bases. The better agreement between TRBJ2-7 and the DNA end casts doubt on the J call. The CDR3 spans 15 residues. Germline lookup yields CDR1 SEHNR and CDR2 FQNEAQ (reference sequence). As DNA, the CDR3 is TGTGCCAGCAGCTTCCGGGACAGGGCCCCTTACGAGCAGTACTTC. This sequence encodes CASSFRDRAPYEQYF.

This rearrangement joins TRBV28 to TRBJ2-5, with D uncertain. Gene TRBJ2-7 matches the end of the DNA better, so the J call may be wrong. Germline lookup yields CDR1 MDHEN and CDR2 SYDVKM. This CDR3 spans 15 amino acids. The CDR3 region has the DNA TGTGCCAGCAGACTTGGACGCTCGGCTACCTACGAGCAGTACTTC. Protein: CASRLGRSATYEQYF.

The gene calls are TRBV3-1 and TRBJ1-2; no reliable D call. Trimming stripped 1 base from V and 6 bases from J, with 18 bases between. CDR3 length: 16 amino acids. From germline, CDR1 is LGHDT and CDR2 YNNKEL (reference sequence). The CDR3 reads CASSQARGSIWDGYTF. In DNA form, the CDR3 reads TGTGCCAGCAGCCAAGCGCGGGGTAGCATCTGGGATGGCTACACCTTC.

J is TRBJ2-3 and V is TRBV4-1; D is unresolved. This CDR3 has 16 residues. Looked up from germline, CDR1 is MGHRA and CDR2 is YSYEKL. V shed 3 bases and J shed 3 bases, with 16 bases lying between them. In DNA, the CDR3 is TGCGCCAGCAGCCAGGTCCCCCGCTCGGGTACAGATACGCAGTATTTT. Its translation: CASSQVPRSGTDTQYF.

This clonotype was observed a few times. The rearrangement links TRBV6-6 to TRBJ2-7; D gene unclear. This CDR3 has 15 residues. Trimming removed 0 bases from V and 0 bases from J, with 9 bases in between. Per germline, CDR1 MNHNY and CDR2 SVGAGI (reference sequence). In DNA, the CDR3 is TGTGCCAGCAGTTACTCGGCAGACGTCTCCTACGAGCAGTACTTC. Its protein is CASSYSADVSYEQYF.

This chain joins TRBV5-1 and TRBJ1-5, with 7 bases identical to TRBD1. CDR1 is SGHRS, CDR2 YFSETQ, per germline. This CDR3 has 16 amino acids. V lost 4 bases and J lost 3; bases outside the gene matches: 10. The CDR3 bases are TGCGCCAGCAGCGCCAGAGGACAGGTTCCCAATCAGCCCCAGCATTTT. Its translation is CASSARGQVPNQPQHF. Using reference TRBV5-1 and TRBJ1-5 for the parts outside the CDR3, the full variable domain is KAGVTQTPRYLIKTRGQQVTLSCSPISGHRSVSWYQQTPGQGLQFLFEYFSETQRNKGNFPGRFSGRQFSNSRSEMNVSTLELGDSALYLCASSARGQVPNQPQHFGDGTRLSIL.

The DNA of the CDR3 is TGTGCCAGCAGCTTAATAGGCCGGAGCTCCTACAATGAGCAGTTCTTC. Translating gives CASSLIGRSSYNEQFF. This chain links TRBV7-2 with TRBJ2-1; no clear D gene. The V end was cut by 2 bases, the J end by 0 bases, with 11 bases between. The V gene's germline CDR1 is SGHTA and CDR2 FQGNSA. The CDR3 is made up of 16 amino acids.

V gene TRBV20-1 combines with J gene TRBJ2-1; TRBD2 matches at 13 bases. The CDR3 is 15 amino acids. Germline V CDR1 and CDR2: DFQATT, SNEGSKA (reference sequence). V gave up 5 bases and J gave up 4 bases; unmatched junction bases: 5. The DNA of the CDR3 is TGCAGTGCTGGCGGACTAGCGGGAGCATACAATGAGCAGTTCTTC. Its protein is CSAGGLAGAYNEQFF.

The CDR3 protein is CASDLRGLTEAFF. The CDR3, as DNA: TGTGCCAGCGATCTGAGGGGGCTGACTGAAGCTTTCTTT. The chain uses TRBV7-9 and TRBJ1-1; 7 nucleotides align to TRBD1. Trimming took 8 bases from V and 5 from J; bases not matched to a gene: 8. The V gene's germline CDR1 is SEHNR and CDR2 FQNEAQ (reference sequence). This CDR3 contains 13 residues.

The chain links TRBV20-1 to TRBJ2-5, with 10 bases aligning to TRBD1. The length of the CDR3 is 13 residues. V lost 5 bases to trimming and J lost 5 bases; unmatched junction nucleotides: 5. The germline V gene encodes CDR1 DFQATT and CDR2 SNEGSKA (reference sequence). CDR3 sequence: CSAGTGVGETQYF. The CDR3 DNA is TGCAGTGCTGGGACAGGGGTGGGGGAGACCCAGTACTTC.

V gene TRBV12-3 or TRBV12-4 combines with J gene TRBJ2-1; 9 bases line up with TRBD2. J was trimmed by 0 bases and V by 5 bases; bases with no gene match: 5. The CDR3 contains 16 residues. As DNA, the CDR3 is TGTGCCAGCAGTAACTTAGCGGGAGCCTCCTACAATGAGCAGTTCTTC. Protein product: CASSNLAGASYNEQFF.

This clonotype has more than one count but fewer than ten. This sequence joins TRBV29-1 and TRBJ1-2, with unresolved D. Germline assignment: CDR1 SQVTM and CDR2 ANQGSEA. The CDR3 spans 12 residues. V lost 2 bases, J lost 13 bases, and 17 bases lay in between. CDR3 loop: CSVEFTVEGFTF. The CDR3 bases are TGCAGCGTTGAATTCACGGTGGAGGGTTTCACCTTC.

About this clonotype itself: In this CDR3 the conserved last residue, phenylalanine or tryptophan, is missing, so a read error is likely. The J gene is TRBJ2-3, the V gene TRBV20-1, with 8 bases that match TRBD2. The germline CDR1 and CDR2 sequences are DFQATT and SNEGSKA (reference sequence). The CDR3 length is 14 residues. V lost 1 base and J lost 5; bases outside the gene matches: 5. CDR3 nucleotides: TGCAGTGCTAGAGTAGTGACTAGCGTAGATACGCAGTATTCT. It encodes CSARVVTSVDTQYS.

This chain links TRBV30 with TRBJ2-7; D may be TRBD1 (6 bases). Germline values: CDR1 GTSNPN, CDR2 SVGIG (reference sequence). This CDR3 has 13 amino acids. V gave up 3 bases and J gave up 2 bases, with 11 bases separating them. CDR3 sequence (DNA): TGTGCCTGGAGGGACAGTAGGGCCTACGAGCAGTACTTC. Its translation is CAWRDSRAYEQYF.

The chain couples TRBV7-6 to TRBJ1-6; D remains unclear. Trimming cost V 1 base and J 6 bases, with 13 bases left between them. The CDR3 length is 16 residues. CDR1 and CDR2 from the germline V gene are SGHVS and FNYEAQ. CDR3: CASSLEISFVNSPLHF. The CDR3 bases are TGTGCCAGCAGCTTAGAAATCTCTTTCGTTAATTCACCCCTCCACTTT. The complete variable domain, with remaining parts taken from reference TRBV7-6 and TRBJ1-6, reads GAGVSQSPRYKVTKRGQDVALRCDPISGHVSLYWYRQALGQGPEFLTYFNYEAQQDKSGLPNDRFSAERPEGSISTLTIQRTEQRDSAMYRCASSLEISFVNSPLHFGNGTRLTVT.

The CDR3 loop reads CASSLSMGTGVSGYTF. CDR3 nucleotide sequence: TGTGCCAGCAGCTTAAGCATGGGGACAGGGGTATCCGGCTACACCTTC. The chain has TRBV7-2 and TRBJ1-2, with TRBD1 matching over 10 bases. The CDR3 has 16 amino acids. Per germline, CDR1 SGHTA and CDR2 FQGNSA. The trim removed 2 bases at V and 8 bases at J, leaving 11 bases unmatched.

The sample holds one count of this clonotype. CDR3 in amino acids: CASRALTKGLNQPQHF. The CDR3 DNA reads as TGTGCCAGCAGGGCCCTGACCAAAGGTCTCAATCAGCCCCAGCATTTT. The J gene is TRBJ1-5, the V gene TRBV12-3 or TRBV12-4; the D is unclear. V was shortened by 6 bases and J by 3 bases, with 18 bases between the two germline ends. The length of the CDR3 is 16 residues.

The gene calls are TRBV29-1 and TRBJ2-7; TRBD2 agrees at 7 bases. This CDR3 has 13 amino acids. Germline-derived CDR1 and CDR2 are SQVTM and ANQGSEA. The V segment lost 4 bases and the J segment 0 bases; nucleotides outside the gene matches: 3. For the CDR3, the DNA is TGCAGCGTTGGGGCGGGAGACTCCTACGAGCAGTACTTC. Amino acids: CSVGAGDSYEQYF.

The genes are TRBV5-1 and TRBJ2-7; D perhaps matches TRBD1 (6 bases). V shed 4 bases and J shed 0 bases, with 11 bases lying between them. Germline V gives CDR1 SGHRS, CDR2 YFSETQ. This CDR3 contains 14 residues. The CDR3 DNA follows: TGCGCCAGCAGCAGACGGGACAACTCCTACGAGCAGTACTTC. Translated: CASSRRDNSYEQYF.

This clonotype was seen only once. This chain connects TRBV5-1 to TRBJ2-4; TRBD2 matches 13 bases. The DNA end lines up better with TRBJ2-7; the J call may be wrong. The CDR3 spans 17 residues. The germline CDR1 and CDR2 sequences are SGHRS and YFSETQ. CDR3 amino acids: CASSLELAGGSHYEQYF. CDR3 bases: TGCGCCAGCAGCTTGGAACTAGCGGGAGGGTCCCACTACGAGCAGTACTTC.

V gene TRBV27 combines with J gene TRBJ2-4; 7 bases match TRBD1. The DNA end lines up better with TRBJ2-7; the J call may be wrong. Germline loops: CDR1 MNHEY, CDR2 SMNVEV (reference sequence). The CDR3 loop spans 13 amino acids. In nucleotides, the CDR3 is TGTGCCAGCAGGGACAGGACTTACTACGAGCAGTACTTC. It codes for CASRDRTYYEQYF.

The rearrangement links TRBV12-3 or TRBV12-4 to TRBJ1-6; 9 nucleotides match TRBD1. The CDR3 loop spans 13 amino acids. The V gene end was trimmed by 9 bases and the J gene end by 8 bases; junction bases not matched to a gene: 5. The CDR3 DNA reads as TGTGCCAGTCGGACAGGGGAATATTCACCCCTCCACTTT. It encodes CASRTGEYSPLHF.

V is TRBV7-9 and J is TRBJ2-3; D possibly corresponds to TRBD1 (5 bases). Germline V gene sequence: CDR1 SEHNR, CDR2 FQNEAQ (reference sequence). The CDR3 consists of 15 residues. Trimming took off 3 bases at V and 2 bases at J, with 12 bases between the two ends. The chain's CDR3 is CASSFVQDITDTQYF. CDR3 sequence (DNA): TGTGCCAGCAGCTTTGTACAGGATATCACAGATACGCAGTATTTT.

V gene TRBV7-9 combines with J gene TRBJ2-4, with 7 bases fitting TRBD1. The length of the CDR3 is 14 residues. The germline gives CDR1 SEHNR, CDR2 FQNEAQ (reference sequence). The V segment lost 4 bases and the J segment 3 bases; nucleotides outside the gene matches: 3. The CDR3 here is CASSSRDSKNIQYF. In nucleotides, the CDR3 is TGTGCCAGCAGCTCCCGGGACAGCAAAAACATTCAGTACTTC.

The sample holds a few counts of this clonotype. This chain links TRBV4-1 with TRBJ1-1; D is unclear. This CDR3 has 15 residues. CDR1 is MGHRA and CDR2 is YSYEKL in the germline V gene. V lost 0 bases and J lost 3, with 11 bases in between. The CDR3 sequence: CASSQEPLADTEAFF. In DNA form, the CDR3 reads TGCGCCAGCAGCCAAGAACCCCTCGCGGACACTGAAGCTTTCTTT.